This TCR beta chain was retrieved from a study of neurological immune-mediated disorders. As for the cDNA, it was generated by 5'RACE with 10-nucleotide random UMIs. TCRdb re-analysed the 5' RACE reads in MiXCR, keeping a single row per CDR3 protein. The sample lists around 47,000 distinct CDR3 sequences, about a fifth occurring once. This clonotype was counted at least ten times. This sample's time point: technical triplicate 3. Germline V gives CDR1 ENHRY, CDR2 SYGVKD. With 2 bases removed from V and 1 base from J, the gap between germline ends came to 2 bases. The CDR3 is 12 residues long. Input material: PBMCs. The clonotype originates from a man between 60 and 75 years old with HTLV-1-associated myelopathy (HAM/TSP). This chain uses TRBV10-3 with TRBJ2-5, with D hard to call. CDR3 DNA: TGTGCCATCAGTGAGACCCAAGAGACCCAGTACTTC. Translation: CAISETQETQYF.